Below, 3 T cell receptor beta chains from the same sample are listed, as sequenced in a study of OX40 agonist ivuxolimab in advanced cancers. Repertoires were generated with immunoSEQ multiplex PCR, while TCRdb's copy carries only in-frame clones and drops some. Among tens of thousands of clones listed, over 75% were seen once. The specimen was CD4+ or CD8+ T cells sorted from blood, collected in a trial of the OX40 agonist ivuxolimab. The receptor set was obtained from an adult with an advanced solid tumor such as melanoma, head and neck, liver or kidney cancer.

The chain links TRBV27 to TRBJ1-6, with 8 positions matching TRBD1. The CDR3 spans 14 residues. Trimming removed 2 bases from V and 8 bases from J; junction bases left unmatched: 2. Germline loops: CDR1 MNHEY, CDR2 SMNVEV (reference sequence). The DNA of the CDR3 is TGTGCCAGCAGTTTAGACAGGGGCTATTCACCCCTCCACTTT. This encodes CASSLDRGYSPLHF.

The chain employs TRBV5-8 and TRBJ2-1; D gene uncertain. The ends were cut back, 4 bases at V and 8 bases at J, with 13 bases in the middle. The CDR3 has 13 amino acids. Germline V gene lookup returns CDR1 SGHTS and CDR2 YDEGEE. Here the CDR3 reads CASSPHQGHEQFF. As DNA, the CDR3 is TGTGCCAGCAGCCCGCACCAAGGCCATGAGCAGTTCTTC.

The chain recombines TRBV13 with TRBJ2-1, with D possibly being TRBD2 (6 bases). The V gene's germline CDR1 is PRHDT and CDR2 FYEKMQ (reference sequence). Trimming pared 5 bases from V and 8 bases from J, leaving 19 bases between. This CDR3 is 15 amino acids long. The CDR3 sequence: CASSISTLASYEQFF. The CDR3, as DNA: TGTGCCAGCAGCATCTCTACACTAGCTTCGTATGAGCAGTTCTTC.